The text below deals with one T cell receptor beta chain. What it recognizes is unknown. CDR3 length equals 14 residues. The germline V gene has CDR1 SGHDN and CDR2 FVKESK. The V and J ends lost 4 bases and 5 bases, in that order; junction bases with no gene match: 7. The data are from a study of brain metastases from non-small cell lung cancer. TCRdb keeps only in-frame clones here, not all; method: immunoSEQ multiplex PCR. The data contain around 2,500 clones, around 83% of them seen just once; the ten biggest clones take up roughly 9.2%. General study findings and limits: Brain metastases shared most TCR repertoire with primaries, with sparse T cells.

The sequence derives from a donor aged 40 or over with non-small cell lung cancer. J is TRBJ1-2 and V is TRBV14; 7 nucleotides match TRBD1. What was sequenced was primary lung tumor tissue. CDR3 sequence: CASSRLGTDYGYTF. CDR3 in DNA: TGTGCCAGCAGCCGCCTGGGGACAGATTATGGCTACACCTTC.